The rows below give T cell receptor beta chains drawn from one sample of a study of cytomegalovirus exposure and HLA in healthy donors. TCRdb keeps only in-frame clones here, not all; method: immunoSEQ multiplex PCR. The repertoire holds 140,000 or so clones, with 80% to 90% as singletons. The sequencing sample was made of PBMCs. These receptors were taken from a woman between 18 and 30 years old in good health and CMV-seropositive. Each CDR3 is given with its conserved first and last residue.

v_call	j_call	cdr3_aa
TRBV4-3	TRBJ1-6	CASSQDPGRHSPLHF
TRBV29-1	TRBJ1-1	CSVVRVLTEAFF
TRBV27	TRBJ2-5	CASSLGLAGEPETQYF
TRBV9	TRBJ2-7	CASSVGRRDYEQYF
TRBV2	TRBJ2-7	CASSVKGQRGEQYF
TRBV7-9	TRBJ1-1	CASSTGTGGTEAFF
TRBV19	TRBJ2-1	CASSIVPYNEQFF
TRBV7-9	TRBJ1-6	CASSLGESTIPLHF
TRBV28	TRBJ1-1	CASSHRTGWAGETEAFF
TRBV19	TRBJ1-3	CASSSRGNTIYF
TRBV19	TRBJ1-4	CASSIDRGEEKLFF
TRBV28	TRBJ1-5	CASRPPTVIEPQHF
TRBV27	TRBJ1-2	CASSRGQGNYGYTF
TRBV5-8	TRBJ1-4	CASSLEGAPNEKLFF
TRBV29-1	TRBJ1-2	CSAIKGQVGGYTF
TRBV5-1	TRBJ2-1	CASSLSLAGGPNEQFF
TRBV6-5	TRBJ2-7	CASSPGQGVYEQYF
TRBV7-6	TRBJ2-1	CASSLAPSGGPNEQFF